The T cell receptor (beta chain) described here comes from a study of T cells in tuberculosis. Study at large: IGRA-negative adolescents, IGRA-positive adolescents with latent tuberculosis and adults with active tuberculosis formed this South African cohort. Study outcomes and limitations: Active tuberculosis TCR-alpha repertoires lay closer to GMM-specific TCRs than IGRA-negative controls, suggesting clonal expansion.

TCRdb's table, derived via immunoSEQ multiplex PCR, lists solely in-frame clones and lacks some. The table records some 31,000 clones, more than 80% of them present only once. At study entry, adolescents had tuberculin skin tests and IGRA screening. On average about 100,000 T cells per donor were immunosequenced. With respect to this clone: What it binds is unknown.

The CDR3 has 16 residues. V shed 2 bases, J shed 8 bases, and the junction held 13 bases outside the gene matches. Germline V gives CDR1 MNHNS, CDR2 SASEGT. The chain links TRBV6-1 to TRBJ1-2; 8 bases map to TRBD1. The sequence came from a donor aged 10 to 29 with latent tuberculosis or without tuberculosis infection. The sample taken for sequencing was PBMCs. The CDR3 nucleotides read TGTGCCAGCAGTGAACCGAGTCGGACAGGGCGTGGGGGCTACACCTTC. Protein: CASSEPSRTGRGGYTF.